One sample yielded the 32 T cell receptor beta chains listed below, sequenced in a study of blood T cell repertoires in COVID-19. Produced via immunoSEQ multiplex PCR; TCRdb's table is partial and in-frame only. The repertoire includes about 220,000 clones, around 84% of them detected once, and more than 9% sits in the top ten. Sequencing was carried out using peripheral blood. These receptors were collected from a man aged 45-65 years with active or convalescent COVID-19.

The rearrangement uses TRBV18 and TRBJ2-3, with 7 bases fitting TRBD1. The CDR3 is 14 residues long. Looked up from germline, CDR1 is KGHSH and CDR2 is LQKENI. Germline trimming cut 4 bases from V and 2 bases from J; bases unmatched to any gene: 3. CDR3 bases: TGTGCCAGCTCACGGGGACAGATCACAGATACGCAGTATTTT. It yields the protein CASSRGQITDTQYF.

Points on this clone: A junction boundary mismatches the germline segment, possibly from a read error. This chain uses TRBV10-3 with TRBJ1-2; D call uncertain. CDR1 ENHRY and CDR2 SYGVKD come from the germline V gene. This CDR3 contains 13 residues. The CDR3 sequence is CAISESAPSLGAF. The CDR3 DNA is TGTGCCATCAGTGAGTCTGCACCTTCCCTCGGGGCCTTC.

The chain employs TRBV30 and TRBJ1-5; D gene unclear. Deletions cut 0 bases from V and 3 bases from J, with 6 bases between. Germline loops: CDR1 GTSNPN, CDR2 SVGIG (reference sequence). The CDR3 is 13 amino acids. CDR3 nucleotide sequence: TGTGCCTGGAGTGTCGCAGACAATCAGCCCCAGCATTTT. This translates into CAWSVADNQPQHF.

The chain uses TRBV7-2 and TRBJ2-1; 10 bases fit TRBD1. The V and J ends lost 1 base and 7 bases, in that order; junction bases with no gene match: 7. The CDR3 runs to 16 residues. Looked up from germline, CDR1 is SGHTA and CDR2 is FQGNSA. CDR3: CASSLVGTGAGNEQFF. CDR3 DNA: TGTGCCAGCAGCTTAGTAGGGACAGGGGCAGGGAATGAGCAGTTCTTC.

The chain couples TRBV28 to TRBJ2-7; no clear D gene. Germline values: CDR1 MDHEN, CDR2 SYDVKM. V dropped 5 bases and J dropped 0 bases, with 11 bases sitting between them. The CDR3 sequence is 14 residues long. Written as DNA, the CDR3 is TGTGCCAGCAGTCCGGGTTCTCACTCCTACGAGCAGTACTTC. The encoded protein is CASSPGSHSYEQYF.

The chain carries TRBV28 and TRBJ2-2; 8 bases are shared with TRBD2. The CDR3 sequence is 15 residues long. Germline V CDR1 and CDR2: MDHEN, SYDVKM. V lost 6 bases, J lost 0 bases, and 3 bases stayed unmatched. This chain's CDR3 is CASRLAGSNTGELFF. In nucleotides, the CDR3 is TGTGCCAGCAGATTAGCGGGGTCGAACACCGGGGAGCTGTTTTTT.

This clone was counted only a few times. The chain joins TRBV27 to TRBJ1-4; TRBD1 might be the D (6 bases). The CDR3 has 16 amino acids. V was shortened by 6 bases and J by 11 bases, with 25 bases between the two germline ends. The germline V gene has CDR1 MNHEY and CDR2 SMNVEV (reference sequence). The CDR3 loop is CASSPPVTGRGWKLFF. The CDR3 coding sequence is TGTGCCAGCAGCCCCCCCGTCACAGGGAGGGGTTGGAAACTGTTTTTT.

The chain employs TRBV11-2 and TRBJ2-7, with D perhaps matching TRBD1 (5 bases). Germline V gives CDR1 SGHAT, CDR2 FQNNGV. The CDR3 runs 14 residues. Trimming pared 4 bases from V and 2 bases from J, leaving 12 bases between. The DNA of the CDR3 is TGTGCCAGCAGCTCTCTCAGGGAACCCTACGAGCAGTACTTC. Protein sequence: CASSSLREPYEQYF.

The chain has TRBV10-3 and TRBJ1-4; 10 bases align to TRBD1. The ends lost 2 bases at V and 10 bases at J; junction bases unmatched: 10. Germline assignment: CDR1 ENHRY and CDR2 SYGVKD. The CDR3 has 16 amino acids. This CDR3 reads CAISEGSGTGVGKLFF. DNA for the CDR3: TGTGCCATCAGTGAGGGATCCGGGACAGGGGTCGGAAAACTGTTTTTT.

The CDR3 is CASSMFGGQPQHF. DNA of the CDR3: TGTGCCAGCAGCATGTTCGGGGGTCAGCCCCAGCATTTT. The chain joins TRBV12-3 or TRBV12-4 to TRBJ1-5, with D possibly being TRBD1 (5 bases). The CDR3 is 13 amino acids. With 6 bases removed from V and 6 bases from J, the gap between germline ends came to 12 bases.

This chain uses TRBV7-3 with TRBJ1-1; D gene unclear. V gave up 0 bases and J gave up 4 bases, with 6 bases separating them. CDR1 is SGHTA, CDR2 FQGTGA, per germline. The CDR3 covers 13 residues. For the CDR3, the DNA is TGTGCCAGCAGCTTAACGGTCAGCACTGAAGCTTTCTTT. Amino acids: CASSLTVSTEAFF.

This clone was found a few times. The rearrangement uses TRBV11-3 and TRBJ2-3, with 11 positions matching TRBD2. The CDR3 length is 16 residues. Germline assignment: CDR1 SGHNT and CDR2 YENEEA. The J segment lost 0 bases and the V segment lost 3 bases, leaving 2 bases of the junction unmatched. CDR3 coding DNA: TGTGCCAGCAGCTTGGGACTAGCGGTGAGCACAGATACGCAGTATTTT. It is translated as CASSLGLAVSTDTQYF.

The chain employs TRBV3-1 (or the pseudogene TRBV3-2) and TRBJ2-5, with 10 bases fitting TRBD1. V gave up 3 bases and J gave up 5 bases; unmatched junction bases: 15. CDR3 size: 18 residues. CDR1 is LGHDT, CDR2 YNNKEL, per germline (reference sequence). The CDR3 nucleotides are TGTGCCAGCAGCCAGACCCCCAAAATAGGGACAGGGGCCGAGACCCAGTACTTC. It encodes CASSQTPKIGTGAETQYF.

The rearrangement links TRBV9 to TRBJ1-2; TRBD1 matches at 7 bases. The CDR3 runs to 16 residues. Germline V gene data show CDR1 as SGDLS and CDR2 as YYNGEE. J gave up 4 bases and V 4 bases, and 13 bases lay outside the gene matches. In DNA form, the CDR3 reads TGTGCCAGCAGCCCCTGGACAGGATTATTATCCTATGGCTACACCTTC. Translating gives CASSPWTGLLSYGYTF.

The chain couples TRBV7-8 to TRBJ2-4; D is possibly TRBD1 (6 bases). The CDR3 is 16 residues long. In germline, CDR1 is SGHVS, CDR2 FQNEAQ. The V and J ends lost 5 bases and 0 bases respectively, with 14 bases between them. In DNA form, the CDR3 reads TGTGCCAGCAGCCTACAGGGTTTATTAGCCAAAAACATTCAGTACTTC. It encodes CASSLQGLLAKNIQYF.

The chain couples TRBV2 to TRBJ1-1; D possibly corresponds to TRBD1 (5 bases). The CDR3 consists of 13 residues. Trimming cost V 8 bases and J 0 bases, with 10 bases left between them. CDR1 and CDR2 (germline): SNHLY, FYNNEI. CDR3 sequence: CASQDILNTEAFF. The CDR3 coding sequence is TGTGCCAGCCAGGACATCTTGAACACTGAAGCTTTCTTT. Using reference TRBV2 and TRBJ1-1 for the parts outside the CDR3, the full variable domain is EPEVTQTPSHQVTQMGQEVILRCVPISNHLYFYWYRQILGQKVEFLVSFYNNEISEKSEIFDDQFSVERPDGSNFTLKIRSTKLEDSAMYFCASQDILNTEAFFGQGTRLTVV.

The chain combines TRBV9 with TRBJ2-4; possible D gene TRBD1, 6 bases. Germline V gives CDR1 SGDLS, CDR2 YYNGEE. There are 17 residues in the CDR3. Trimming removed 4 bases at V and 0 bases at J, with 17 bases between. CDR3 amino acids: CASSPKDSSVAKNIQYF. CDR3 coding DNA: TGTGCCAGCAGCCCGAAGGACAGCTCCGTAGCCAAAAACATTCAGTACTTC.

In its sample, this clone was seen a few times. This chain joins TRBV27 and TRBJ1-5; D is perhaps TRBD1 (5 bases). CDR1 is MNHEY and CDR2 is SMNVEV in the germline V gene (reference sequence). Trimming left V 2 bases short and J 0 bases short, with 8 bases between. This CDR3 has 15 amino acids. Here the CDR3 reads CASSLIQDSNQPQHF. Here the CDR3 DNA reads TGTGCCAGCAGTTTAATACAGGATAGCAATCAGCCCCAGCATTTT.

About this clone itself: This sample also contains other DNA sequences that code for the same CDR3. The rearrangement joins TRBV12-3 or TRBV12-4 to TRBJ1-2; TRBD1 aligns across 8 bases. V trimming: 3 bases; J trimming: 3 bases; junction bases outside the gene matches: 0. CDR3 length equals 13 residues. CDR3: CASSLGQDYGYTF. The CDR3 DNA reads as TGTGCCAGCAGTTTGGGACAGGACTATGGCTACACCTTC.

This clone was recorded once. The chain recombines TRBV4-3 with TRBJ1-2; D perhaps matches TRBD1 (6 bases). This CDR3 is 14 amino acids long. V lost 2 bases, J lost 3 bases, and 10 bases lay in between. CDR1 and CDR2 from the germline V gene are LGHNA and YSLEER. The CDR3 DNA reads TGCGCCAGCAGCCAAACCACAGGGCACTATGGCTACACCTTC. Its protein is CASSQTTGHYGYTF.

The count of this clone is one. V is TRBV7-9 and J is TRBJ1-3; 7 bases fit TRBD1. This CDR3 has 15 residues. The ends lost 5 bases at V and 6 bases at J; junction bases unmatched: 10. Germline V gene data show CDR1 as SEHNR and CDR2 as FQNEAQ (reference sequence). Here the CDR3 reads CASSLTTGRENTIYF. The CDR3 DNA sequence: TGTGCCAGCAGCCTGACGACAGGGCGAGAAAACACCATATATTTT. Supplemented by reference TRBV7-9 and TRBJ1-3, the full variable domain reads DTGVSQNPRHKITKRGQNVTFRCDPISEHNRLYWYRQTLGQGPEFLTYFQNEAQLEKSRLLSDRFSAERPKGSFSTLEIQRTEQGDSAMYLCASSLTTGRENTIYFGEGSWLTVV.

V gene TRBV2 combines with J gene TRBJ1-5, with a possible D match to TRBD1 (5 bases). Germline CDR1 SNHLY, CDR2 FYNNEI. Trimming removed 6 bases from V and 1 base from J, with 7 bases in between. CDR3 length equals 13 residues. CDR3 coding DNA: TGTGCCAGCAGAGGGGAAAGCAATCAGCCCCAGCATTTT. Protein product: CASRGESNQPQHF.

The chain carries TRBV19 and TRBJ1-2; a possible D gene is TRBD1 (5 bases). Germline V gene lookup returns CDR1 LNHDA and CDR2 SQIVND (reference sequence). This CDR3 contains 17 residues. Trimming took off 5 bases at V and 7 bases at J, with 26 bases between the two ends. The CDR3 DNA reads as TGTGCCAGTAGTCCCAGACAGTCTTCGGTGGAAAATTTTGGCTACACCTTC. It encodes CASSPRQSSVENFGYTF.

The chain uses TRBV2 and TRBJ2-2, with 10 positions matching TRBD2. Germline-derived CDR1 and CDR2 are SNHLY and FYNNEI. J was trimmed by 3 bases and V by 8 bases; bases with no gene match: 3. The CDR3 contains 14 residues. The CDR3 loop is CASGLAGDTGELFF. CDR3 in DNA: TGTGCCAGCGGGCTAGCGGGGGACACCGGGGAGCTGTTTTTT.

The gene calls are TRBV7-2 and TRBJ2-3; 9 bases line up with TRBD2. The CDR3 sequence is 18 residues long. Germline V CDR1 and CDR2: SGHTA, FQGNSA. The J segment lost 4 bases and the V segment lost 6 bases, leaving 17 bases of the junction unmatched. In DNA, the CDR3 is TGTGCCAGCAGTCTAGGGTCTAGCGGGATTGAGTTGCCAGATACGCAGTATTTT. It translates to CASSLGSSGIELPDTQYF.

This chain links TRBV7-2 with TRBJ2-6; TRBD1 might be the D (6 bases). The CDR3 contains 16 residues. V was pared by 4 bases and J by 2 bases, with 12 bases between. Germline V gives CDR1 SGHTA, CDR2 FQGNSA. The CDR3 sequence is CASSSGTLAGANVLTF. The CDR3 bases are TGTGCCAGCAGCTCCGGGACACTAGCTGGGGCCAACGTCCTGACTTTC.

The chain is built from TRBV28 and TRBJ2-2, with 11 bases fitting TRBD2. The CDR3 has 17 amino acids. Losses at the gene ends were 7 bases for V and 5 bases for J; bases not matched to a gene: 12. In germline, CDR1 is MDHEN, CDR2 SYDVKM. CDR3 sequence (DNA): TGTGCCAGCACCCTGCCCCTAGCGGGAGGTCAGACCGGGGAGCTGTTTTTT. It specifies CASTLPLAGGQTGELFF.

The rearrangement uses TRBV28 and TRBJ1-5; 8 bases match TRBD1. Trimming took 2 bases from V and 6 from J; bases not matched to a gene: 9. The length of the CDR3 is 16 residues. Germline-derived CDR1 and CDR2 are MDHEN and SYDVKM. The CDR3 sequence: CASSLLKQGDGQPQHF. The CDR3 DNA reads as TGTGCCAGCAGTTTACTTAAACAGGGGGATGGTCAGCCCCAGCATTTT.

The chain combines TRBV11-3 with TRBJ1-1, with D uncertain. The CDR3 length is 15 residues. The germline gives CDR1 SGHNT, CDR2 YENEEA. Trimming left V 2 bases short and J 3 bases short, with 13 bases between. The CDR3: CASSLKYREDTEAFF. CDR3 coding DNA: TGTGCCAGCAGCTTAAAATATAGGGAGGACACTGAAGCTTTCTTT.

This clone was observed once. In DNA, the CDR3 is TGTGCCATCAGTATCGGGTATCAAGAGACCCAGTACTTC. It translates to CAISIGYQETQYF. V and J are TRBV10-3 and TRBJ2-5; D not certain. V lost 5 bases and J lost 2, with 9 bases in between. CDR1 is ENHRY, CDR2 SYGVKD, per germline. The CDR3 contains 13 residues.

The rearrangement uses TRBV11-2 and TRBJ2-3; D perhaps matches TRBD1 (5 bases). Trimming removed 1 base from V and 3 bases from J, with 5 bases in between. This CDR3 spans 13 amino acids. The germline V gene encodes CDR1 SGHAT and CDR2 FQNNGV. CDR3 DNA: TGTGCCAGCAGCTTAGCAGGGACAGATACGCAGTATTTT. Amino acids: CASSLAGTDTQYF. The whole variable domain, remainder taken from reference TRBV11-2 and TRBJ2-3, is EAGVAQSPRYKIIEKRQSVAFWCNPISGHATLYWYQQILGQGPKLLIQFQNNGVVDDSQLPKDRFSAERLKGVDSTLKIQPAKLEDSAVYLCASSLAGTDTQYFGPGTRLTVL.

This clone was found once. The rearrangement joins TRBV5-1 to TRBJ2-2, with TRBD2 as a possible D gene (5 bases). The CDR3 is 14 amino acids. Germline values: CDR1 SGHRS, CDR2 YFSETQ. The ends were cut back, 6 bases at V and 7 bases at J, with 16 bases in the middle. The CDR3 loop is CASKVSTTIGELFF. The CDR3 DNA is TGCGCCAGCAAAGTATCGACTACAATCGGGGAGCTGTTTTTT.